This TCR beta chain was sequenced in a study of shared clonotypes between healthy human individuals. Findings and limits, study-wide: The study drew on few donors, limiting represented genetic and exposure-history diversity.

The germline V gene encodes CDR1 SEHNR and CDR2 FQNEAQ (reference sequence). The CDR3 loop spans 13 amino acids. Trimming stripped 0 bases from V and 5 bases from J, with 7 bases between. Across several immunoSEQ plates, the genomic DNA of each subset was split evenly. Assay: immunoSEQ multiplex PCR; the TCRdb copy retains only in-frame clones and omits some. The sample includes roughly 810,000 clones, approximately 96% of them seen just once. This clone is a singleton in its sample. Antigen unknown. Naive CD8 cells were CD45RO-negative, positively selected for CCR7, excluding terminally differentiated effector memory CD45RA+ cells. There were no recent acute infections or vaccinations among the donors, who were healthy HIV-negative adults.

The chain employs TRBV7-9 and TRBJ2-5; tentatively, D is TRBD1 (5 bases). The TCR comes from a man aged 25 to 40 in good health. Sample: naive CD8+ T cells sorted from blood. As DNA, the CDR3 is TGTGCCAGCAGCTTAGCGCGACAGGAGACCCAGTACTTC. It translates to CASSLARQETQYF.